These T cell receptor beta chains were read from a single sample in a study of T cell repertoires in cytomegalovirus infection. TCRdb passed the reads through MiXCR, listing each CDR3 protein once. The profile shows about 700,000 distinct CDR3 sequences, around 30% of them singletons. These receptors' antigens are unknown. This sample comprised cultured PBMCs, obtained from culture after CMV antigen stimulation. The receptor set was obtained from a human donor in good health (CMV status not recorded). Some clones in this sample may be carry-over from other donors' samples. The CDR3 runs from the conserved cysteine through the conserved F or W. D genes are given only for firm matches. Where a row states a size, it is once, few, many or the class of an expanded clone; other rows omit it.

CDR3nt	CDR3aa	d_gene	v_gene	abundance	j_gene
TGTGCCAGCAGCCTTATGGACGGGCGGGAAGAGACCCAGTACTTC	CASSLMDGREETQYF	.	TRBV12-3/TRBV12-4	.	TRBJ2-5
TGCGCCAGCAGCTTGACAGGGCCCTATAATTCACCCCTCCACTTT	CASSLTGPYNSPLHF	.	TRBV5-1	once	TRBJ1-6
TGCGCCAGCAGCCAAGGTCGGGGAAATACGCAGTATTTT	CASSQGRGNTQYF	.	TRBV4-3	.	TRBJ2-3
TGTGCCAGCAGTTTCCGGGGGCCTATTGCGGGAGATACGCAGTATTTT	CASSFRGPIAGDTQYF	.	TRBV12-3/TRBV12-4	.	TRBJ2-3
TGTGCCATCAGTGAATCGGGGATCGGGGAAAAACTGTTTTTT	CAISESGIGEKLFF	.	TRBV10-3	few	TRBJ1-4
TGTGCCAGCAGTTTAACTATTAATCCGACGGACGTTGGTAATGGCTACACCTTC	CASSLTINPTDVGNGYTF	.	TRBV28	.	TRBJ1-2
TGCGCCAGCAGTACCTCCAGGGCGGACGGCTACACCTTC	CASSTSRADGYTF	.	TRBV2	.	TRBJ1-2
TGTGCCAGCAGCTACCCGGGGCGTTCCTACGAGCAGTACTTC	CASSYPGRSYEQYF	.	TRBV11-2	few	TRBJ2-7
TGTGCCAGCAGTGGACTAGCGGGGGGATCAGATACGCAGTATTTT	CASSGLAGGSDTQYF	TRBD2	TRBV2	few	TRBJ2-3
TGTGCCAGCAGCTTAGACGGTAGCCGACACTACGAGCAGTACTTC	CASSLDGSRHYEQYF	.	TRBV7-6	.	TRBJ2-7
TGTGCCAGCAGTTTTCTTACCGCGGAGCTGTTTTTT	CASSFLTAELFF	.	TRBV12-3/TRBV12-4	.	TRBJ2-2
TGTGCCAGCAGCTTAACGGCGGCCCTGAGCTCCTACGAGCAGTACTTC	CASSLTAALSSYEQYF	.	TRBV7-8	many	TRBJ2-7
TGTGCCAGCAGTTTATCGACCCGACAGGGCCTTGCATCACCCCTCCAATTT	CASSLSTRQGLASPLQF	TRBD1	TRBV27	.	TRBJ1-6
TGTGCCATCAGTGAGTTGGGCAGGGCAACCGGGGAGCTGTTTTTT	CAISELGRATGELFF	.	TRBV10-3	.	TRBJ2-2
TGTGCCAGCAGCTTAGTAGGTCAGGGAGGCTACGAGCAGTACTTC	CASSLVGQGGYEQYF	.	TRBV7-2	.	TRBJ2-7
TGTGCCATCAGTGAGTCCGAAGCCCAGATAACGCAGTATTTT	CAISESEAQITQYF	.	TRBV10-3	.	TRBJ2-3
TGTGCCAGCAGCCAGAGGGGTGAGGGTGAAGCTTTCTTT	CASSQRGEGEAFF	.	TRBV7-2	.	TRBJ1-1
TGTGCCAGCAGAACACCTAGCGGGGAGAACACCGGGGAGCTGTTTTTT	CASRTPSGENTGELFF	TRBD2	TRBV7-9	once	TRBJ2-2
TGTGCCAGCTGGGACAGACGCTCCTACAAGCAGTACTTC	CASWDRRSYKQYF	TRBD1	TRBV6-1	.	TRBJ2-7
TGTGCCATCAGTGGAAATAGCAATCAGCCCCAGCATTTT	CAISGNSNQPQHF	.	TRBV10-3	.	TRBJ1-5
TGTGCCAGCAGCTTAATGGCGGGAGAGACCCAGTACTTC	CASSLMAGETQYF	.	TRBV7-2	many	TRBJ2-5
TGTGCCAGCAGCTTATATGGCAGGAGGGAGACCCAGTACTTC	CASSLYGRRETQYF	.	TRBV7-2	few	TRBJ2-5
TGTGCCAGCAGCTACGTCGGAGGAGCCAACGTCCTGACTTTC	CASSYVGGANVLTF	.	TRBV6-1	.	TRBJ2-6
TGTGCCAGCAGTTACTCTCAGGGGGGGACTGAAGCTTTCTTT	CASSYSQGGTEAFF	TRBD1	TRBV6-5	.	TRBJ1-1
TGTGCCAGCAGTTACCCTTGGACAGCCCAATGGGAGCAGTTCTTC	CASSYPWTAQWEQFF	.	TRBV6-2/TRBV6-3	.	TRBJ2-1
TGTGCCAGTAGAGGGAAACCCTCCTACAATGAGCAGTTCTTC	CASRGKPSYNEQFF	.	TRBV19	few	TRBJ2-1
TGTGCCAGTAGTATAGCCGAGACCCAGTACTTC	CASSIAETQYF	.	TRBV19	many	TRBJ2-5
TGTGCCAGCTCACCATCGAGACAAATGAATGAGCAGTTCTTC	CASSPSRQMNEQFF	.	TRBV18	.	TRBJ2-1
TGCGCCAGCAGCCTATCGGGACAGGGAGGCTACGAGCAGTACTTC	CASSLSGQGGYEQYF	TRBD1	TRBV4-1	.	TRBJ2-7
TGTGCCACCAGCCCAGGGGGGGATACGCAGTATTTT	CATSPGGDTQYF	.	TRBV15	.	TRBJ2-3
TGTGCCAGCAGCCCCAACCCGGGACAAGAAAGCGAGCAGTACTTC	CASSPNPGQESEQYF	.	TRBV7-8	few	TRBJ2-7
TGTGCCAGCACCCCCGCAGCGGGGGAGACCCAGTACTTC	CASTPAAGETQYF	TRBD2	TRBV7-9	many	TRBJ2-5
TGTGCCAGCAGCTGGGGTGTGGGGGCCACTGAGCAGTTCTTC	CASSWGVGATEQFF	.	TRBV5-6	few	TRBJ2-1
TGTGCCACCAGCAGAGATCTGAAGTACCAAGAGACCCAGTACTTC	CATSRDLKYQETQYF	.	TRBV15	few	TRBJ2-5
TGCAGTGCTCCATGGAGCGGGAGAAGCGGCAATGAGCAGTTCTTC	CSAPWSGRSGNEQFF	TRBD2	TRBV20-1	.	TRBJ2-1
TGTGCCAGCAGTTTTGTAGCCGCTTCACCCCTCCACTTT	CASSFVAASPLHF	.	TRBV6-2/TRBV6-3	.	TRBJ1-6